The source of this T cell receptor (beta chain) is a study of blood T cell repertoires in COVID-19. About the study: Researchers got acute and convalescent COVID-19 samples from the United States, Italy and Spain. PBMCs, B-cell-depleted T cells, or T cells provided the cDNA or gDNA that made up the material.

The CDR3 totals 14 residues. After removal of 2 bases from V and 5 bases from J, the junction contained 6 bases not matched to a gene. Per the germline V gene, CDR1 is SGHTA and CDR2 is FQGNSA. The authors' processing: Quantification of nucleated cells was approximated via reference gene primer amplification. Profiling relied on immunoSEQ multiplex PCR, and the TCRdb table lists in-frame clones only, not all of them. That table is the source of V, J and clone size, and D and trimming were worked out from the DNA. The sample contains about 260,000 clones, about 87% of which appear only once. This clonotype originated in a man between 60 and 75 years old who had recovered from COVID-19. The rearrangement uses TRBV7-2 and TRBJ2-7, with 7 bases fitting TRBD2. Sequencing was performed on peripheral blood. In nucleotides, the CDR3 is TGTGCCAGCAGCTTACGGGGGGTCCATAACGAGCAGTACTTC. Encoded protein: CASSLRGVHNEQYF.